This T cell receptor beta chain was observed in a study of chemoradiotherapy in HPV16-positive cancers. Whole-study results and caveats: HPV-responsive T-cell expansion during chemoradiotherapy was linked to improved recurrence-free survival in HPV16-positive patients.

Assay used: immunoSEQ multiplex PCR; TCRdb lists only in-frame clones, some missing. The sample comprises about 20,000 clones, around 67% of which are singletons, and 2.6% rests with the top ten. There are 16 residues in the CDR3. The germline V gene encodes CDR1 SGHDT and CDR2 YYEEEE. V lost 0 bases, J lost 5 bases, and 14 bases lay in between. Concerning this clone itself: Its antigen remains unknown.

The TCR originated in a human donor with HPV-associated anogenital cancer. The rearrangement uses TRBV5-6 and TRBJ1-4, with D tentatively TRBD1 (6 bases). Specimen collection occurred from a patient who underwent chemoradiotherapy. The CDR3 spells CASSLAGRGSNEKLFF. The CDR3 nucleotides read TGTGCCAGCAGCTTGGCGGGCAGGGGATCAAATGAAAAACTGTTTTTT.